The rows below give T cell receptor beta chains drawn from one sample of a study of blood T cell repertoires in COVID-19. Produced via immunoSEQ multiplex PCR; TCRdb's table is partial and in-frame only. The table records 60,000 or so clones, 65% to 90% of them present only once. Sample: peripheral blood. The receptors stem from a human donor in a cohort sampled during active COVID-19. CDR3s include the opening cysteine and the closing phenylalanine or tryptophan. The D gene is left open where the match is weak. Clone size is stated in some rows and not others, as once, few, many or a class when expanded.

cdr3_nt: TGTGCCAGCAGCATCCGGGACAGGGTCCATGGCTACACCTTC
cdr3_aa: CASSIRDRVHGYTF
clone_size: .
v_call: TRBV2
d_call: TRBD1
j_call: TRBJ1-2

cdr3_nt: TGTGCCAGCAGCCGACTCGCTAGCGGGGGGACCACAGATACGCAGTATTTT
cdr3_aa: CASSRLASGGTTDTQYF
clone_size: .
v_call: TRBV3-1/TRBV3-2
d_call: TRBD2
j_call: TRBJ2-3

cdr3_nt: TGTGCCAGCAGCTCCCAGACTAGCGGGGGGCAAGAGACCCAGTACTTC
cdr3_aa: CASSSQTSGGQETQYF
clone_size: .
v_call: TRBV7-8
d_call: TRBD2
j_call: TRBJ2-5

cdr3_nt: TGTGCCAGCAGCTTAAACAGGGGGAATCAGCCCCAGCATTTT
cdr3_aa: CASSLNRGNQPQHF
clone_size: .
v_call: TRBV7-2
d_call: TRBD1
j_call: TRBJ1-5

cdr3_nt: TGTGCCAGCAGTTACCCGAACAGGGGCAATGAGCAGTTCTTC
cdr3_aa: CASSYPNRGNEQFF
clone_size: .
v_call: TRBV6-2/TRBV6-3
d_call: TRBD1
j_call: TRBJ2-1

cdr3_nt: TGCAGTGCTAGGGGGGGTTACGAGCAGTACTTC
cdr3_aa: CSARGGYEQYF
clone_size: .
v_call: TRBV20-1
d_call: .
j_call: TRBJ2-7

cdr3_nt: TGTGCCATCAGTGAGTCTACAGGGAAGACCGGGGAGCTGTTTTTT
cdr3_aa: CAISESTGKTGELFF
clone_size: .
v_call: TRBV10-3
d_call: .
j_call: TRBJ2-2

cdr3_nt: TGTGCCAGCAGCTTAGCGGGGGGAGCCGGGACAGGGTACAATGAGCAGTTCTTC
cdr3_aa: CASSLAGGAGTGYNEQFF
clone_size: .
v_call: TRBV7-9
d_call: TRBD1
j_call: TRBJ2-1

cdr3_nt: TGTGCCAGCAGCCCACAGGGACAGGGGGGTAGCGCTGAAGCTTTCTTT
cdr3_aa: CASSPQGQGGSAEAFF
clone_size: once
v_call: TRBV11-3
d_call: TRBD1
j_call: TRBJ1-1

cdr3_nt: TGTGCCAGCGGCTCGGGACAGGGGGGCTACGAGCAGTACTTC
cdr3_aa: CASGSGQGGYEQYF
clone_size: once
v_call: TRBV27
d_call: TRBD1
j_call: TRBJ2-7

cdr3_nt: TGTGCCAGCAGCTTGGCTTCTATAGCTAACTATGGCTACACCTTC
cdr3_aa: CASSLASIANYGYTF
clone_size: .
v_call: TRBV5-5
d_call: .
j_call: TRBJ1-2

cdr3_nt: TGTGCCAGCAGCGTATGGCCGGACGGACAGCCGGTCGGTGGGGCCAACGTCCTGACTTTC
cdr3_aa: CASSVWPDGQPVGGANVLTF
clone_size: .
v_call: TRBV9
d_call: .
j_call: TRBJ2-6

cdr3_nt: TGTGCCAGCAGCTTGGAATTGGGTTTAACAGGGAGTGACTATGGCTACACCTTC
cdr3_aa: CASSLELGLTGSDYGYTF
clone_size: .
v_call: TRBV5-5
d_call: .
j_call: TRBJ1-2

cdr3_nt: TGTGCCAGTAGTTTGGCACATCTTGAAAAACTGTTTTTT
cdr3_aa: CASSLAHLEKLFF
clone_size: .
v_call: TRBV19
d_call: .
j_call: TRBJ1-4

cdr3_nt: TGTGCCAGCAGTACCCGCTGGGGGCTTGGGTCCTATGGCTACACCTTC
cdr3_aa: CASSTRWGLGSYGYTF
clone_size: .
v_call: TRBV27
d_call: .
j_call: TRBJ1-2

cdr3_nt: TGTGCCAGCAGCTCGCCAACAGGGGGCACTGAAGCTTTCTTT
cdr3_aa: CASSSPTGGTEAFF
clone_size: .
v_call: TRBV5-6
d_call: TRBD1
j_call: TRBJ1-1

cdr3_nt: TGCGCCAGCAGCCCGGGACAGGGAGAAGGCTACACCTTC
cdr3_aa: CASSPGQGEGYTF
clone_size: .
v_call: TRBV5-1
d_call: TRBD1
j_call: TRBJ1-2

cdr3_nt: TGTGCCAGCAGTTCGACAGGGGCCAGAGGGGATACGCAGTATTTT
cdr3_aa: CASSSTGARGDTQYF
clone_size: .
v_call: TRBV7-9
d_call: TRBD1
j_call: TRBJ2-3

cdr3_nt: TGTGCCACCAGCAGAAGAGTGCAAGATACGCAGTATTTT
cdr3_aa: CATSRRVQDTQYF
clone_size: .
v_call: TRBV15
d_call: .
j_call: TRBJ2-3

cdr3_nt: TGTGCCAGCAGCCACTACCGTGGAGGGTACTATGGCTACACCTTC
cdr3_aa: CASSHYRGGYYGYTF
clone_size: .
v_call: TRBV7-2
d_call: .
j_call: TRBJ1-2

cdr3_nt: TGTGCCAGCTCACCGGGGGGGACTTGGGAGCAGTACTTC
cdr3_aa: CASSPGGTWEQYF
clone_size: .
v_call: TRBV18
d_call: TRBD2
j_call: TRBJ2-7

cdr3_nt: TGTGCCAGCAGCTTTCTGGGGAGCTCCTACAATGAGCAGTTCTTC
cdr3_aa: CASSFLGSSYNEQFF
clone_size: .
v_call: TRBV5-4
d_call: .
j_call: TRBJ2-1

cdr3_nt: TGTGCCAGCAGCCGACTACCCCGGGGGACAGGTAGTTACTACGAGCAGTACTTC
cdr3_aa: CASSRLPRGTGSYYEQYF
clone_size: .
v_call: TRBV6-2/TRBV6-3
d_call: TRBD1
j_call: TRBJ2-7

cdr3_nt: TGCGCCAGCAGCTGGGACAGTAGCTCTGGGGCCAACGTCCTGACTTTC
cdr3_aa: CASSWDSSSGANVLTF
clone_size: .
v_call: TRBV5-1
d_call: TRBD1
j_call: TRBJ2-6

cdr3_nt: TGTGCCAGCGCAACCGGGACAGGGGGCGGTCAGCCCCAGCATTTT
cdr3_aa: CASATGTGGGQPQHF
clone_size: .
v_call: TRBV19
d_call: TRBD1
j_call: TRBJ1-5

cdr3_nt: TGTGCCAGTAGTAAGCACGGACAGGGGCTCAGCAATCAGCCCCAGCATTTT
cdr3_aa: CASSKHGQGLSNQPQHF
clone_size: .
v_call: TRBV19
d_call: TRBD1
j_call: TRBJ1-5

cdr3_nt: TGTGCCATCAGTGAGCAGGGAGGGAGCTCCTACAATGAGCAGTTCTTC
cdr3_aa: CAISEQGGSSYNEQFF
clone_size: .
v_call: TRBV10-3
d_call: TRBD2
j_call: TRBJ2-1

cdr3_nt: TGCGCCAGCAGCCAACAGACAGGGGGATCACCCCTCCACTTT
cdr3_aa: CASSQQTGGSPLHF
clone_size: .
v_call: TRBV4-3
d_call: TRBD1
j_call: TRBJ1-6

cdr3_nt: TGTGCCAGCAGCGATCCGGGACACCGCACAGATACGCAGTATTTT
cdr3_aa: CASSDPGHRTDTQYF
clone_size: .
v_call: TRBV11-3
d_call: .
j_call: TRBJ2-3

cdr3_nt: TGTGCCAGCAGCCCCCAGGGGGGGGCCAACGTCCTGACTTTC
cdr3_aa: CASSPQGGANVLTF
clone_size: .
v_call: TRBV5-5
d_call: .
j_call: TRBJ2-6